These 22 T cell receptor beta chains share one sample of origin, sequenced in a study of technical replicates of blood from a handful of donors. Only in-frame clones appear in the TCRdb table, and some are missing; sequencing was by immunoSEQ multiplex PCR. The sample yields around 70,000 clones, approximately 94% seen once. Sequenced sample: T cells isolated from PBMCs. These receptors all stem from a human donor in good health.

This chain joins TRBV9 and TRBJ2-7, with 14 nucleotides matching TRBD2. This CDR3 has 16 residues. The junction had 3 bases not matched to a gene; V was cut back by 0 bases and J by 4 bases. In germline, CDR1 is SGDLS, CDR2 YYNGEE. This CDR3 reads CASSVGLAGGQYEQYF. DNA of the CDR3: TGTGCCAGCAGCGTAGGACTAGCGGGAGGGCAATACGAGCAGTACTTC. Combining the CDR3 with reference TRBV9 and TRBJ2-7 gives the whole variable domain DSGVTQTPKHLITATGQRVTLRCSPRSGDLSVYWYQQSLDQGLQFLIQYYNGEERAKGNILERFSAQQFPDLHSELNLSSLELGDSALYFCASSVGLAGGQYEQYFGPGTRLTVT.

The chain uses TRBV28 and TRBJ1-5, with 7 bases that match TRBD1. Unmatched junction bases numbered 10, after V lost 3 bases and J lost 5 bases. The CDR3 length is 16 residues. Germline values: CDR1 MDHEN, CDR2 SYDVKM. The CDR3 DNA reads as TGTGCCAGCAGTTTTCAAGGGGGCGTGATCTATCAGCCCCAGCATTTT. It yields the protein CASSFQGGVIYQPQHF.

J is TRBJ1-5 and V is TRBV30, with D perhaps matching TRBD1 (6 bases). Germline CDR1 GTSNPN, CDR2 SVGIG (reference sequence). V was trimmed by 3 bases and J by 8 bases, leaving 11 bases between them. The CDR3 sequence is 12 residues long. The CDR3 nucleotides are TGTGCCTGGAGCGAACAGGGTAAGCCCCAGCATTTT. Protein sequence: CAWSEQGKPQHF.

The chain joins TRBV27 to TRBJ1-1; 7 bases are a match to TRBD1. The CDR3 length is 14 residues. Germline values: CDR1 MNHEY, CDR2 SMNVEV (reference sequence). V shed 2 bases, J shed 2 bases, and the junction held 2 bases outside the gene matches. The CDR3 region is CASSLQGGNTEAFF. CDR3 nucleotide sequence: TGTGCCAGCAGTTTACAGGGGGGCAACACTGAAGCTTTCTTT.

The V gene is TRBV27, the J gene TRBJ2-5, with 7 nucleotides matching TRBD1. The V gene's germline CDR1 is MNHEY and CDR2 SMNVEV (reference sequence). J gave up 7 bases and V 4 bases, and 6 bases lay outside the gene matches. The CDR3 loop spans 13 amino acids. CDR3 coding DNA: TGTGCCAGCAGTTCGACAGGGCTTGGGACCCAGTACTTC. Residues: CASSSTGLGTQYF.

The chain links TRBV11-3 to TRBJ2-2; D uncertain. This CDR3 is built from 13 residues. Per the germline V gene, CDR1 is SGHNT and CDR2 is YENEEA. The V gene lost 1 base and the J gene lost 10 bases, with 10 bases spanning the gap. CDR3: CASSLVDQAELFF. CDR3 DNA sequence: TGTGCCAGCAGCTTAGTAGATCAGGCGGAGCTGTTTTTT. Complete variable domain (other parts from reference TRBV11-3 and TRBJ2-2): EAGVVQSPRYKIIEKKQPVAFWCNPISGHNTLYWYLQNLGQGPELLIRYENEEAVDDSQLPKDRFSAERLKGVDSTLKIQPAELGDSAVYLCASSLVDQAELFFGEGSRLTVL.

A few counts support this clone. J is TRBJ2-1 and V is TRBV5-1; 8 nucleotides match TRBD1. The CDR3 is 13 residues long. CDR1 SGHRS and CDR2 YFSETQ come from the germline V gene. Germline trimming cut 2 bases from V and 9 bases from J; bases unmatched to any gene: 4. CDR3 amino acids: CASSLDRGGEQFF. CDR3 DNA sequence: TGCGCCAGCAGCTTAGACAGGGGTGGTGAGCAGTTCTTC. Together with reference TRBV5-1 and TRBJ2-1, the CDR3 gives the full variable domain: KAGVTQTPRYLIKTRGQQVTLSCSPISGHRSVSWYQQTPGQGLQFLFEYFSETQRNKGNFPGRFSGRQFSNSRSEMNVSTLELGDSALYLCASSLDRGGEQFFGPGTRLTVL.

The chain's CDR3 is CASRSPGTGAYGYTF. CDR3 DNA: TGTGCCAGCAGAAGTCCCGGGACAGGGGCCTATGGCTACACCTTC. J is TRBJ1-2 and V is TRBV6-1; TRBD1 agrees at 10 bases. This CDR3 has 15 amino acids. Losses at the gene ends were 6 bases for V and 4 bases for J; bases not matched to a gene: 8. The germline V gene encodes CDR1 MNHNS and CDR2 SASEGT.

This chain connects TRBV30 to TRBJ1-5; 9 bases align to TRBD1. The CDR3 consists of 13 residues. The V gene's germline CDR1 is GTSNPN and CDR2 SVGIG (reference sequence). Trimming took 1 base from V and 5 from J; bases not matched to a gene: 0. CDR3 sequence reads: CAWSGTGDQPQHF. As DNA, the CDR3 is TGTGCCTGGAGTGGGACAGGGGATCAGCCCCAGCATTTT.

The chain joins TRBV25-1 to TRBJ1-1; no clear D. Trimming took off 1 base at V and 4 bases at J, with 10 bases between the two ends. Germline CDR1 is MGHDK and CDR2 is SYGVNS. This CDR3 region has 14 residues. CDR3 amino acids: CASSESRSVTEAFF. DNA of the CDR3: TGTGCCAGCAGTGAATCCAGGTCTGTCACTGAAGCTTTCTTT. Variable domain in full (rest from reference TRBV25-1 and TRBJ1-1): EADIYQTPRYLVIGTGKKITLECSQTMGHDKMYWYQQDPGMELHLIHYSYGVNSTEKGDLSSESTVSRIRTEHFPLTLESARPSHTSQYLCASSESRSVTEAFFGQGTRLTVV.

The chain carries TRBV2 and TRBJ2-1; 9 bases map to TRBD2. Germline-derived CDR1 and CDR2 are SNHLY and FYNNEI. This CDR3 comprises 13 residues. V lost 7 bases to trimming and J lost 7 bases; unmatched junction nucleotides: 5. The CDR3 reads CASKGTSHNEQFF. CDR3 nucleotides: TGTGCCAGCAAGGGGACTAGCCATAATGAGCAGTTCTTC. Based on the CDR3 plus reference TRBV2 and TRBJ2-1, the full variable domain is EPEVTQTPSHQVTQMGQEVILRCVPISNHLYFYWYRQILGQKVEFLVSFYNNEISEKSEIFDDQFSVERPDGSNFTLKIRSTKLEDSAMYFCASKGTSHNEQFFGPGTRLTVL.

This clone was seen just once. The chain employs TRBV29-1 and TRBJ2-3, with a weak D call TRBD1 (5 bases). The ends were cut back, 4 bases at V and 2 bases at J, with 10 bases in the middle. CDR1 is SQVTM, CDR2 ANQGSEA, per germline. The length of the CDR3 is 13 residues. CDR3 sequence reads: CSVAPDTTDTQYF. The CDR3 DNA sequence: TGCAGCGTTGCTCCGGACACCACAGATACGCAGTATTTT.

V gene TRBV14 combines with J gene TRBJ2-5, with a possible D match to TRBD2 (5 bases). The CDR3 spans 13 residues. Between the trimmed V and J ends, which lost 8 bases and 9 bases, there was a span of 19 bases. The germline CDR1 and CDR2 sequences are SGHDN and FVKESK. CDR3: CASSGVISGAQYF. The CDR3 DNA reads as TGTGCCAGCTCCGGGGTTATCTCCGGGGCCCAGTACTTC.

The CDR3 region has the DNA TGTGCCTGGAGTGACAGTAGCGGGTTGAAGTTCTTC. Its protein is CAWSDSSGLKFF. The gene calls are TRBV30 and TRBJ2-1, with 7 bases matching TRBD2. Germline V gene lookup returns CDR1 GTSNPN and CDR2 SVGIG (reference sequence). This CDR3 spans 12 amino acids. The V and J ends lost 1 base and 14 bases, in that order; junction bases with no gene match: 8.

V gene TRBV9 combines with J gene TRBJ2-1; a weak D match, TRBD1 (6 bases). The V and J ends lost 3 bases and 9 bases respectively, with 10 bases between them. Per germline, CDR1 SGDLS and CDR2 YYNGEE. The CDR3 totals 12 residues. The CDR3: CASSATGAEQFF. For the CDR3, the DNA is TGTGCCAGCAGCGCGACAGGCGCTGAGCAGTTCTTC.

The rearrangement uses TRBV27 and TRBJ2-5; D unresolved. The germline V gene encodes CDR1 MNHEY and CDR2 SMNVEV (reference sequence). The CDR3 is made up of 14 amino acids. Between the trimmed V and J ends, which lost 4 bases and 1 base, there was a span of 10 bases. The CDR3 region is CASSSLNSQETQYF. The CDR3 nucleotides read TGTGCCAGCAGTTCCCTGAACAGCCAAGAGACCCAGTACTTC.

V and J are TRBV5-1 and TRBJ2-7; 8 bases are shared with TRBD1. CDR3 length equals 15 residues. From germline, CDR1 is SGHRS and CDR2 YFSETQ. Trimming cost V 0 bases and J 2 bases; bases outside gene matches: 4. This CDR3 reads CASSLGQQGAYEQYF. CDR3 DNA: TGCGCCAGCAGCTTGGGACAACAGGGGGCCTACGAGCAGTACTTC.

Here the CDR3 DNA reads TGTGCCAGCAGTGAACGGGACAGCAGGGGGGCGGAAAAACTGTTTTTT. Its translation: CASSERDSRGAEKLFF. The V gene is TRBV6-1, the J gene TRBJ1-4; 7 bases map to TRBD1. After removal of 2 bases from V and 8 bases from J, the junction contained 11 bases not matched to a gene. The CDR3 is 16 amino acids. CDR1 MNHNS and CDR2 SASEGT come from the germline V gene.

The rearrangement links TRBV10-3 to TRBJ1-1, with TRBD1 as a possible D gene (5 bases). CDR1 and CDR2 (germline): ENHRY, SYGVKD. This CDR3 is 14 amino acids long. The V and J ends lost 3 bases and 5 bases respectively, with 13 bases between them. The CDR3 reads CAISDGGGQTEAFF. CDR3 DNA sequence: TGTGCCATCAGTGACGGGGGAGGTCAGACTGAAGCTTTCTTT.

The chain combines TRBV6-5 with TRBJ2-5; 9 nucleotides align to TRBD1. This CDR3 contains 14 residues. Unmatched junction bases numbered 5, after V lost 5 bases and J lost 4 bases. Looked up from germline, CDR1 is MNHEY and CDR2 is SVGAGI. For the CDR3, the DNA is TGTGCCAGCAGTAACGACAGGGGGAGAGAGACCCAGTACTTC. Protein product: CASSNDRGRETQYF.

In this sample, this clone turned up once. The V call is TRBV11-2, the J call TRBJ2-7; no clear D. Germline V gene lookup returns CDR1 SGHAT and CDR2 FQNNGV. This CDR3 is built from 12 residues. The V and J ends lost 5 bases and 6 bases respectively, with 11 bases between them. DNA for the CDR3: TGTGCCAGCAGCCCGAACAGAGCCGAGCAGTACTTC. Protein: CASSPNRAEQYF.

The chain carries TRBV4-1 and TRBJ1-1; D gene ambiguous. Per germline, CDR1 MGHRA and CDR2 YSYEKL. The CDR3 totals 14 residues. V lost 6 bases, J lost 4 bases, and 15 bases lay in between. CDR3 sequence (DNA): TGCGCCAGCAGACATAGACGGGAATTCACTGAAGCTTTCTTT. It encodes CASRHRREFTEAFF.